This T cell receptor (beta chain) was identified in a study of T-cell memory formation after mild COVID-19. TCRdb analysed the 5' RACE reads with MiXCR anew, one entry per CDR3 protein. The sample lists approximately 350,000 distinct CDR3 sequences, over 10% occurring once. The sequence was obtained from a young man who had mild COVID-19 (a few samples of this study predate the infection). Cell type and time point are not known. Material: PBMCs or a T cell subset sorted from them (not recorded which).

CDR3 residues: CASSSRGGAGNTEAFF. The CDR3 DNA reads TGTGCCAGCAGCTCTAGAGGGGGCGCGGGGAACACTGAAGCTTTCTTT. The V and J genes are TRBV5-5 and TRBJ1-1; 7 bases match TRBD1. The CDR3 sequence is 16 residues long. J was trimmed by 1 base and V by 3 bases; bases with no gene match: 9. CDR1 and CDR2 (germline): SGHKS, YYEKEE (reference sequence).